This is a list of T cell receptor beta chains from one sample in a study of blood T cell repertoires in COVID-19. Clones were read by immunoSEQ multiplex PCR, and TCRdb kept only the in-frame ones, dropping some. The table lists around 130,000 clones, less than 90% of them singletons. Sequencing was done on a sample of peripheral blood. The receptor set was obtained from a human donor with COVID-19, enrolled during active disease. The donor label of this sample is uncertain. CDR3s include the opening cysteine and the closing phenylalanine or tryptophan. A D gene is named only where the DNA matches it firmly. Rows give clone size only sometimes, using once, few, many, or a class for an expanded clone.

D,J,V,size,DNA,CDR3
TRBD1,TRBJ2-7,TRBV2,NA,TGTGCCAGCAACCGGGACAGGGTGGACGAGCAGTACTTC,CASNRDRVDEQYF
NA,TRBJ2-2,TRBV24-1,NA,TGTGCCACCAGTGCTTACACCGGGGAGCTGTTTTTT,CATSAYTGELFF
NA,TRBJ2-3,TRBV7-3,NA,TGTGCCAGCAGCTCCCCCCTCCTGGATACGCAGTATTTT,CASSSPLLDTQYF
NA,TRBJ1-6,TRBV7-9,NA,TGTGCCAGCAGCTTAGGAACCTCTGCCGAGTCACCCCTCCACTTT,CASSLGTSAESPLHF
NA,TRBJ2-7,TRBV3-1/TRBV3-2,few,TGTGCCAGCAGCCTTTTTTTAGGACAGCGGGAATTC,CASSLFLGQREF
NA,TRBJ1-1,TRBV5-1,NA,TGCGCCAGCTGCACGGGACACTTGAACACTGAAGCTTTCTTT,CASCTGHLNTEAFF
NA,TRBJ2-3,TRBV7-3,NA,TGTGCCAGCAGCTTACAGGGGTCGACAGATACGCAGTATTTT,CASSLQGSTDTQYF
NA,TRBJ1-1,TRBV30,NA,TGTGCCTGGAGTCTTTTGAGGGGGTCCGAAGCTTTCTTT,CAWSLLRGSEAFF
TRBD2,TRBJ2-1,TRBV3-1/TRBV3-2,once,TGTGCCAGCAGCCCGATGTTAGCGGGAACATCGATAGGTGAGCAGTTCTTC,CASSPMLAGTSIGEQFF
TRBD1,TRBJ2-4,TRBV10-3,NA,TGTGCCATCAGTGAAGGGGGCAGACTAGCCAAAAACATTCAGTACTTC,CAISEGGRLAKNIQYF
NA,TRBJ2-6,TRBV5-6,NA,TGTGCCACTTCCTTTAGCATGACTGGGGCCAACGTCCTGACTTTC,CATSFSMTGANVLTF
NA,TRBJ1-1,TRBV21-1,NA,TGTGCCAGCAGCAACTTCACAGGGGGAGCTTTCTTT,CASSNFTGGAFF
NA,TRBJ1-1,TRBV7-9,NA,TGTGCCAGTAGGAGGGCCGAGATCGGCACTGAAGCTTTCTTT,CASRRAEIGTEAFF
NA,TRBJ2-3,TRBV19,NA,TGTGCCAGTAAAGAAGGGGCTGGCACAGATACGCAGTATTTT,CASKEGAGTDTQYF
NA,TRBJ1-4,TRBV6-5,NA,TGTGCCAGCAGTTACTGGGGTAGAGGGAATGAAAAACTGTTTTTT,CASSYWGRGNEKLFF
NA,TRBJ1-4,TRBV5-4,NA,TGTGCCAGCAGCCCGGGGGGGGATGGTAATGAAAAACTGTTTTTT,CASSPGGDGNEKLFF
TRBD1,TRBJ1-1,TRBV29-1,NA,TGCAGCGCCGCCGTTACAGGGGGGATGGAAACTGAAGCTTTCTTT,CSAAVTGGMETEAFF
TRBD1,TRBJ2-7,TRBV19,NA,TGTGCCAGTAGCACGGGACAGACCTACGAGCAGTACTTC,CASSTGQTYEQYF
TRBD2,TRBJ2-5,TRBV2,NA,TGTGCCAGCAGTGAAGTGCCTAGCGGGGGTGGGGAAGAGACCCAGTACTTC,CASSEVPSGGGEETQYF
NA,TRBJ1-2,TRBV3-1/TRBV3-2,NA,TGTGCCAGCAGCCAACCCCGAGACCCGGGACAAGCTAACTATGGCTACACCTTC,CASSQPRDPGQANYGYTF
NA,TRBJ2-5,TRBV2,NA,TGTGCCAGCAGTGGTTTTGGTCAGTCCCAAGAGACCCAGTACTTC,CASSGFGQSQETQYF
NA,TRBJ2-7,TRBV5-4,few,TGTGCCAGCAGCAGGGACACGACCTACGAGCAGTACTTC,CASSRDTTYEQYF
NA,TRBJ1-2,TRBV11-2,NA,TGTGCCAGCCGTCGGGACTATGGCTACACCTTC,CASRRDYGYTF
NA,TRBJ1-1,TRBV5-1,NA,TGCGCCAGCAGCTCCGACGGGGGAGAGGCTTTCTTT,CASSSDGGEAFF
TRBD2,TRBJ2-5,TRBV5-1,NA,TGCGCCAGCAGGACGTTGATGGGGGAGGGAGAGACCCAGTACTTC,CASRTLMGEGETQYF
NA,TRBJ1-5,TRBV10-2,NA,TGCGCCAGCAGTACCCAGGGAAGTCAGCCCCAGCATTTT,CASSTQGSQPQHF
NA,TRBJ1-1,TRBV14,NA,TGTGCCAGCAGCCAAGGAGTGAGGTCCCTCGAAGCTTTCTTT,CASSQGVRSLEAFF
TRBD2,TRBJ2-1,TRBV6-1,NA,TGTGCCAGCAGTGACCCTAGCGGGAGGGCCCCTGGCAATGAGCAGTTCTTC,CASSDPSGRAPGNEQFF
NA,TRBJ1-5,TRBV19,NA,TGTGCCAGTAGTATCTCGGTAAGCAATCAGCCCCAGCATTTT,CASSISVSNQPQHF
TRBD1,TRBJ1-2,TRBV6-1,NA,TGTGCCAGCAGTGACCGGGACAGAATTCTTCTCTATGGCTACACCTTC,CASSDRDRILLYGYTF
NA,TRBJ1-1,TRBV5-1,once,TGCGCCAGCAGCCCGCCTAGGAAGGCCACTGAAGCTTTCTTT,CASSPPRKATEAFF
TRBD1,TRBJ1-2,TRBV7-2,NA,TGTGCCAGCAGCTGGGGACAGGGGGGTTATGGCTACACCTTC,CASSWGQGGYGYTF
NA,TRBJ2-7,TRBV30,NA,TGTGCCTGGACAGGAAAGCAGTCCTACGAGCAGTACTTC,CAWTGKQSYEQYF
NA,TRBJ1-2,TRBV11-2,NA,TGTGCCAGCAGGGGGGGAGGGAATTATGGCTACACCTTC,CASRGGGNYGYTF
NA,TRBJ2-3,TRBV24-1,NA,TGTGCCACCAGTGATCCAACCGGGACAGATACGCAGTATTTT,CATSDPTGTDTQYF
NA,TRBJ1-5,TRBV19,NA,TGTGCCAGTAACGCTTATGAGTATCAGCCCCAGCATTTT,CASNAYEYQPQHF
TRBD1,TRBJ1-5,TRBV7-8,NA,TGTGCCAGCAGCTTAGGGCGGGACAGGGGCCGTCAGCCCCAGCATTTT,CASSLGRDRGRQPQHF
NA,TRBJ2-7,TRBV4-1,NA,TGCGCCAGCAGCCAAGATAGGGGTCAGGGGTACTACGAGCAGTACTTC,CASSQDRGQGYYEQYF
NA,TRBJ1-3,TRBV19,NA,TGTGCCAGTAGTATTGACAGCTCTGGAAACACCATATATTTT,CASSIDSSGNTIYF
TRBD1,TRBJ2-1,TRBV4-2,once,TGTGCCAGCAGCCCAATCGACAGGGGGCTCTACAATGAGCAGTTCTTC,CASSPIDRGLYNEQFF
NA,TRBJ1-1,TRBV19,NA,TGTGCCAGTAGTCTATCGGACAGTCAGAACACTGAAGCTTTCTTT,CASSLSDSQNTEAFF
TRBD2,TRBJ2-3,TRBV5-1,NA,TGCGCCAGCAGCTTGGGCAAGCTAGCGGGAGGCGTTTCGAGCACAGATACGCAGTATTTT,CASSLGKLAGGVSSTDTQYF
TRBD2,TRBJ2-1,TRBV7-6,NA,TGTGCCAGCAGCCGGGGGACTAGCGGAGACAATGAGCAGTTCTTC,CASSRGTSGDNEQFF
TRBD2,TRBJ2-2,TRBV4-2,NA,TGTGCCAGCAGCCCGAGAGGACTAGCGGGAGGTCTTCGGGGCACCGGGGAGCTGTTTTTT,CASSPRGLAGGLRGTGELFF
TRBD2,TRBJ2-7,TRBV5-1,NA,TGCGCCAGCAGCATTACCATCTTCAGGGAGGGGAGCTCCTACGAGCAGTACTTC,CASSITIFREGSSYEQYF
TRBD1,TRBJ1-2,TRBV4-1,NA,TGCGCCAGCAGCCAAGATAAGCAGGAGGGGGCAAAATATGGCTACACCTTC,CASSQDKQEGAKYGYTF
NA,TRBJ2-1,TRBV7-9,NA,TGTGCCAGCAGTCTGGAATGGGGGGTCAATGAGCAGTTCTTC,CASSLEWGVNEQFF
TRBD1,TRBJ1-2,TRBV7-9,once,TGTGCCAGCAGCCAGGACAGGGAGGGAGGCGGCTACACCTTC,CASSQDREGGGYTF
NA,TRBJ1-2,TRBV11-2,NA,TGTGCCAGCAGTCTAGGCGGTCTGAACTATGGCTACACCTTC,CASSLGGLNYGYTF
TRBD1,TRBJ1-2,TRBV27,NA,TGTGCCAGCAGTCTCGGACAGGGCGGTACCTATGGCTACACCTTC,CASSLGQGGTYGYTF
TRBD1,TRBJ1-6,TRBV28,NA,TGTGCCAGCAGCCGACCGGGACAGGGCAGTTCACCCCTCCACTTT,CASSRPGQGSSPLHF
NA,TRBJ1-4,TRBV30,NA,TGTGCCTGGAGTCCTCGTGGACGGCAGGGGGAAAAACTGTTTTTT,CAWSPRGRQGEKLFF
TRBD1,TRBJ2-7,TRBV20-1,NA,TGCAGTGCTAGTACAGGGGGGACCTACGAGCAGTACTTC,CSASTGGTYEQYF